The sequence of this TCR beta chain was determined in a study of cytomegalovirus exposure and HLA in healthy donors. PCR employed 60 Vbeta and 13 Jbeta primers. Clones were sequenced by immunoSEQ multiplex PCR, and TCRdb holds only the in-frame ones, with some missing. In the table there are about 280,000 clones, roughly 89% of which are singletons. The CDR3 loop spans 18 amino acids. From germline, CDR1 is LNHNV and CDR2 YYDKDF (reference sequence). V lost 0 bases to trimming and J lost 2 bases; unmatched junction nucleotides: 9. This receptor was taken from a woman aged 18-29 years in good health and CMV-seronegative. The chain combines TRBV15 with TRBJ1-2, with 10 bases aligning to TRBD1. The sequencing input was PBMCs. The CDR3 loop reads CATSRERDRGSLNYGYTF. The CDR3 DNA reads TGTGCCACCAGCAGAGAACGGGACAGGGGATCCCTCAACTATGGCTACACCTTC.